This T cell receptor beta chain was identified in a study of blood T cell dynamics during melanoma immunotherapy. The assay was immunoSEQ multiplex PCR, and TCRdb's table has in-frame clones only and misses some. Of about 11,000 clones listed, nearly 90% were seen once; the top ten hold approximately 6.4%. This CDR3 has 15 amino acids. CDR1 is LNHDA and CDR2 is SQIVND in the germline V gene (reference sequence). V gave up 4 bases and J gave up 5 bases, with 14 bases separating them. The time point: week 3, after first cycle of checkpoint inhibitor. The sequence derives from a human donor with melanoma. The rearrangement joins TRBV19 to TRBJ1-4, with unresolved D. The sample was blood, taken from a patient treated with checkpoint blockade. The CDR3 region is CASSNRRGENEKLFF. The CDR3 coding sequence is TGTGCCAGTAGTAATCGGCGCGGGGAGAATGAAAAACTGTTTTTT.